This paragraph reports one T cell receptor (beta chain). Its cognate antigen has yet to be identified. Base qualities are not at hand, and no much larger clone is one base apart. This record comes from a study of T cell changes during pregnancy in multiple sclerosis (dated 2019 in TCRdb). Broadly, across the study: Changes in the T cell repertoire over the course of pregnancy were examined in this study in women with multiple sclerosis.

Reading from cysteine to phenylalanine, the CDR3 counts 16 amino acids. The entry retains the CDR3 DNA only, 48 bases that are in frame from base 1. From the germline V gene, CDR1 is SGHAT and CDR2 is FQNNGV. From V the trimming removes 1 base and from J it removes 6 bases, while the gene matches leave 4 bases of the junction unaccounted for. The receptor library was made with the immunoSEQ multiplex PCR assay. Drawn from immuneACCESS, this table holds only the in-frame rearrangements with V and J called that TCRdb kept. Clones are partly lost; checked studies trace under half to an unresolved V gene and leave the rest unexplained. This sample is represented by roughly 48,000 clones; approximately 92% of them were singletons. Approximately 0.91% of the sample goes to the ten largest clones.

The chain was built from TRBV11-2 and TRBJ2-1; a stretch of 12 junction bases matches TRBD2. This specimen consisted of CD4+ T cells from peripheral blood mononuclear cells, obtained in the second trimester of pregnancy. The sequence derives from a female donor in good health, enrolled as a control in a pregnancy study. The DNA reads as follows: TGTGCCAGCAGCTTAGTGACTAGCGGGAGAATCAATGAGCAGTTCTTC. Translated, it gives CASSLVTSGRINEQFF. Reference TRBV11-2 and TRBJ2-1 genes cover what lies past the CDR3, so the full variable domain is EAGVAQSPRYKIIEKRQSVAFWCNPISGHATLYWYQQILGQGPKLLIQFQNNGVVDDSQLPKDRFSAERLKGVDSTLKIQPAKLEDSAVYLCASSLVTSGRINEQFFGPGTRLTVL.